This T cell receptor beta chain is from a study of OX40 agonist ivuxolimab in advanced cancers. Study overall: The dose-escalation group included hepatocellular carcinoma, melanoma, renal cell carcinoma and head and neck cancer. One patient with hepatocellular carcinoma and two with cutaneous melanoma, three in all, had partial responses. Whole-study findings and limits: Certain nonresponding patients likewise had low normalized T-cell clonal expansion. Dose levels from 0.1 to 3.0 mg/kg saw CD4+ and CD8+ blood T cells expand clonally by week 6.

For this clone: Its antigen is currently unknown.

Clones were read by immunoSEQ multiplex PCR, and TCRdb kept only the in-frame ones, dropping some. Among 55,000 to 75,000 clones, 86% were seen once, and the ten largest hold around 1%. Germline lookup yields CDR1 MGHRA and CDR2 YSYEKL. V lost 4 bases, J lost 5 bases, and 11 bases stayed unmatched. The CDR3 contains 16 residues. This chain connects TRBV4-1 to TRBJ2-5; 9 bases are a match to TRBD2. Sequenced material: CD4+ or CD8+ T cells sorted from blood, taken in a trial of the OX40 agonist ivuxolimab. This TCR derives from an adult with an advanced solid tumor such as melanoma, head and neck, liver or kidney cancer. This chain's CDR3 is CASSPSGGRAEETQYF. The CDR3 region has the DNA TGCGCCAGCAGCCCGAGCGGCGGGAGGGCCGAGGAGACCCAGTACTTC.